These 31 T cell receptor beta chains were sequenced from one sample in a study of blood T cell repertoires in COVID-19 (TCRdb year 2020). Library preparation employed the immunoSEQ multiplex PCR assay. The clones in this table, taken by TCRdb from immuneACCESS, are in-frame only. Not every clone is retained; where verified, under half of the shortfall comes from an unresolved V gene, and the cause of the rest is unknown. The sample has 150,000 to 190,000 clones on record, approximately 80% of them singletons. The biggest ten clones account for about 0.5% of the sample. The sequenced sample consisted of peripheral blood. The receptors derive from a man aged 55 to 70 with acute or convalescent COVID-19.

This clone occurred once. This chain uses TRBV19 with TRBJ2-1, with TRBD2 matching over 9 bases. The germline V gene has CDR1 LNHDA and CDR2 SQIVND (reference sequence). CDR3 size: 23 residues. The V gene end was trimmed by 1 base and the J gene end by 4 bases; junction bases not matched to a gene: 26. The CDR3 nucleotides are TGTGCCAGTAGTATAGGAAGGGGGCCAGGCGGGAGTCGGCGGGAGGGTGTTTACAATGAGCAGTTCTTC. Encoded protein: CASSIGRGPGGSRREGVYNEQFF.

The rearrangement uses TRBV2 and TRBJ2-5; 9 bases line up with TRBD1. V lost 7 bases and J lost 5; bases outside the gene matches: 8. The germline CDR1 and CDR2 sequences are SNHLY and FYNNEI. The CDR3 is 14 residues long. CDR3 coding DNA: TGTGCCAGCACCCCCGGGACAGGGAAGGAGACCCAGTACTTC. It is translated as CASTPGTGKETQYF.

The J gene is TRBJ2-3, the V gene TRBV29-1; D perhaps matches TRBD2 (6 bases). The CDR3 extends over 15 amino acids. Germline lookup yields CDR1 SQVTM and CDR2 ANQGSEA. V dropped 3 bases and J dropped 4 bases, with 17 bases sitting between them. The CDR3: CSVDKLAPQADTQYF. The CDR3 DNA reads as TGCAGCGTTGATAAACTAGCTCCACAAGCAGATACGCAGTATTTT.

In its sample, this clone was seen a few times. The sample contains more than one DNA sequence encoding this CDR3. The CDR3 DNA reads as TGTGCCAGCAGTTCCGGGACAGGGGGCTATGGCTACACCTTC. Translated, it gives CASSSGTGGYGYTF. The rearrangement links TRBV5-6 to TRBJ1-2; 11 nucleotides match TRBD1. Germline-derived CDR1 and CDR2 are SGHDT and YYEEEE. The V segment lost 5 bases and the J segment 4 bases; nucleotides outside the gene matches: 4. The CDR3 spans 14 residues. Full variable domain (missing parts from reference TRBV5-6 and TRBJ1-2): DAGVTQSPTHLIKTRGQQVTLRCSPKSGHDTVSWYQQALGQGPQFIFQYYEEEERQRGNFPDRFSGHQFPNYSSELNVNALLLGDSALYLCASSSGTGGYGYTFGSGTRLTVV.

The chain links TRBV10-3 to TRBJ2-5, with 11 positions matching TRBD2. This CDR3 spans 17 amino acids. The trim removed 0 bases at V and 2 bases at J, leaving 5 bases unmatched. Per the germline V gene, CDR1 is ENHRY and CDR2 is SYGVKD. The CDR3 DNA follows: TGTGCCATCAGTGAGTCGAGACTAGCGGGACGTCAAGAGACCCAGTACTTC. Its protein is CAISESRLAGRQETQYF.

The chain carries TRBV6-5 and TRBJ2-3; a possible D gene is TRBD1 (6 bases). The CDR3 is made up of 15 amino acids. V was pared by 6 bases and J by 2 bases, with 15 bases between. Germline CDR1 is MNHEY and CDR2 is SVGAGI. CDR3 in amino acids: CASRRFGQTTDTQYF. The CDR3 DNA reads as TGTGCCAGCAGGCGCTTTGGACAGACCACAGATACGCAGTATTTT.

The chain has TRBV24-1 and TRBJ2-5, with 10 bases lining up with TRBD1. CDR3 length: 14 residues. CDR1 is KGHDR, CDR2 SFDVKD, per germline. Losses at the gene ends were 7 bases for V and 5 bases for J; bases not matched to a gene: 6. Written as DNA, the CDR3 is TGTGCCACCAGAGGACAGGGGGGTATGGAGACCCAGTACTTC. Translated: CATRGQGGMETQYF.

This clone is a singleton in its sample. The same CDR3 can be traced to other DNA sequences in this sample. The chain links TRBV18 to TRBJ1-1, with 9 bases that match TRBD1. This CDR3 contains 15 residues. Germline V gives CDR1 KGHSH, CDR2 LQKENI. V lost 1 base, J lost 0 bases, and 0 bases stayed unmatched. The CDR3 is CASSPRTGVNTEAFF. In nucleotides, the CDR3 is TGTGCCAGCTCACCACGGACAGGGGTGAACACTGAAGCTTTCTTT.

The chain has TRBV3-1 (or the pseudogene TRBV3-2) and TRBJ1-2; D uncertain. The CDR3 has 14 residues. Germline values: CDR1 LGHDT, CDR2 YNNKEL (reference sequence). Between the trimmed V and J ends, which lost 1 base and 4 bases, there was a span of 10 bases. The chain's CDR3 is CASSQGEGRYGYTF. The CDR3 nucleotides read TGTGCCAGCAGCCAAGGGGAGGGCCGCTATGGCTACACCTTC.

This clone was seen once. CDR3 DNA sequence: TGTGCCAGCAGTTTCAACAGGGGCACAGATACGCAGTATTTT. Its protein is CASSFNRGTDTQYF. The chain joins TRBV28 to TRBJ2-3, with D tentatively TRBD1 (6 bases). Germline V gene lookup returns CDR1 MDHEN and CDR2 SYDVKM. This CDR3 contains 14 residues. V was shortened by 3 bases and J by 1 base, with 8 bases between the two germline ends.

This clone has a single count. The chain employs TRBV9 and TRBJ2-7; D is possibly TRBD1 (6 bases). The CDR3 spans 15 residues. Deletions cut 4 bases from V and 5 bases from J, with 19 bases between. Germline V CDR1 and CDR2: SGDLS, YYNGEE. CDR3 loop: CASSPRRDIKDEQYF. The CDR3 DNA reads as TGTGCCAGCAGCCCCAGAAGGGACATAAAGGACGAGCAGTACTTC.

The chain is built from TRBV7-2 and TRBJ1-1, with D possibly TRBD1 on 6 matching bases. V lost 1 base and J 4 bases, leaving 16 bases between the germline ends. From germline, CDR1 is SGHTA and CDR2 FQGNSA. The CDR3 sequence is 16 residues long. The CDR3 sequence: CASSLEGARGSTEAFF. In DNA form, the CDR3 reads TGTGCCAGCAGCTTAGAAGGGGCCAGGGGTAGCACTGAAGCTTTCTTT.

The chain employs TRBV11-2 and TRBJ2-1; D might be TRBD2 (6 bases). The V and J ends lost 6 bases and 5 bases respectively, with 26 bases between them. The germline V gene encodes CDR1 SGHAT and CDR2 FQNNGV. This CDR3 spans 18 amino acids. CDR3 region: CASRLSGPGLMTNNEQFF. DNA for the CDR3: TGTGCCAGCAGACTTAGCGGTCCGGGACTCATGACGAACAATGAGCAGTTCTTC. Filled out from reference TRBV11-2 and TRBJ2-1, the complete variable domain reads EAGVAQSPRYKIIEKRQSVAFWCNPISGHATLYWYQQILGQGPKLLIQFQNNGVVDDSQLPKDRFSAERLKGVDSTLKIQPAKLEDSAVYLCASRLSGPGLMTNNEQFFGPGTRLTVL.

DNA for the CDR3: TGTGCCAGCAGCCCCCAGACTAGTAGGGAGACCCAGTACTTC. Protein sequence: CASSPQTSRETQYF. The chain links TRBV11-2 to TRBJ2-5; D may be TRBD2 (6 bases). Germline CDR1 and CDR2: SGHAT and FQNNGV. CDR3 length: 14 residues. Between the trimmed V and J ends, which lost 5 bases and 5 bases, there was a span of 15 bases. Supplemented by reference TRBV11-2 and TRBJ2-5, the full variable domain reads EAGVAQSPRYKIIEKRQSVAFWCNPISGHATLYWYQQILGQGPKLLIQFQNNGVVDDSQLPKDRFSAERLKGVDSTLKIQPAKLEDSAVYLCASSPQTSRETQYFGPGTRLLVL.

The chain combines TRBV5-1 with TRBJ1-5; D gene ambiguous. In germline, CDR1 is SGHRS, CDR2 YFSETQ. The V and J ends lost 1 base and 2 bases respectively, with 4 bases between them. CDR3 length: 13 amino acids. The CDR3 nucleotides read TGCGCCAGCAGCTTGTCCGGCAATCAGCCCCAGCATTTT. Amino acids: CASSLSGNQPQHF.

This CDR3 is CASSFAGSYEQYF. The DNA for the CDR3 is TGTGCCAGCAGCTTCGCAGGCTCCTACGAGCAGTACTTC. The chain couples TRBV7-9 to TRBJ2-7; D is uncertain. V lost 3 bases and J 0 bases, leaving 6 bases between the germline ends. This CDR3 has 13 amino acids. Germline CDR1 is SEHNR and CDR2 is FQNEAQ (reference sequence).

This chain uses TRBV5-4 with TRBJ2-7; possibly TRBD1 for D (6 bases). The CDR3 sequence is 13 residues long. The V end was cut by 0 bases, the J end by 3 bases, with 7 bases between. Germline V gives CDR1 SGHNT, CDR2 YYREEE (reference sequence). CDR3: CASSLVQGYEQYF. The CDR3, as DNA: TGTGCCAGCAGCTTGGTACAGGGCTACGAGCAGTACTTC.

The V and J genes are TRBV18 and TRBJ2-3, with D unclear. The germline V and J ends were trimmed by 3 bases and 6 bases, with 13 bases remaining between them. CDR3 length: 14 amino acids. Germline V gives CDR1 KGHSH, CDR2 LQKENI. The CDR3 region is CASSPRDIADTQYF. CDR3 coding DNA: TGTGCCAGCTCACCCAGAGACATCGCTGATACGCAGTATTTT.

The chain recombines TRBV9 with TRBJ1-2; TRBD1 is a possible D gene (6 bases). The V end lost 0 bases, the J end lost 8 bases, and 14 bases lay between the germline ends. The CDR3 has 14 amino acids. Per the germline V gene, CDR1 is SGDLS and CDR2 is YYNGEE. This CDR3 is CASSVDLGAVGYTF. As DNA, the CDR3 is TGTGCCAGCAGCGTAGACCTGGGGGCCGTCGGCTACACCTTC.

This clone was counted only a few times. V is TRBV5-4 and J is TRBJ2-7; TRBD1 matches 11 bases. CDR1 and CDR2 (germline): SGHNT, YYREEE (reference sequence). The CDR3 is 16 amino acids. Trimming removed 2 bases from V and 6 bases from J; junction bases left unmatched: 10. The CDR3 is CASSFGGQGAFGEQYF. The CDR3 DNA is TGTGCCAGCAGCTTCGGAGGACAGGGGGCTTTCGGCGAGCAGTACTTC.

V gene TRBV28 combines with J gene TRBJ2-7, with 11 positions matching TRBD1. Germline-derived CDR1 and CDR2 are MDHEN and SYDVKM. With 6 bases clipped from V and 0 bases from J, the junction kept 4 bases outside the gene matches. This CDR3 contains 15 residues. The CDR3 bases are TGTGCCAGCAGGATTGGGACAGGGGGCTCCTACGAGCAGTACTTC. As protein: CASRIGTGGSYEQYF. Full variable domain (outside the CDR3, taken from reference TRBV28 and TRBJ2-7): DVKVTQSSRYLVKRTGEKVFLECVQDMDHENMFWYRQDPGLGLRLIYFSYDVKMKEKGDIPEGYSVSREKKERFSLILESASTNQTSMYLCASRIGTGGSYEQYFGPGTRLTVT.

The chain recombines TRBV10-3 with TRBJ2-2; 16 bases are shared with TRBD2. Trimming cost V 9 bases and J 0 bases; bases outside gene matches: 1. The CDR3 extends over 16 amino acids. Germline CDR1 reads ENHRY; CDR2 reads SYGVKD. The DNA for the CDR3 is TGTGCCATAGGGACTAGCGGGAGGGCGAACACCGGGGAGCTGTTTTTT. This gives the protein CAIGTSGRANTGELFF.

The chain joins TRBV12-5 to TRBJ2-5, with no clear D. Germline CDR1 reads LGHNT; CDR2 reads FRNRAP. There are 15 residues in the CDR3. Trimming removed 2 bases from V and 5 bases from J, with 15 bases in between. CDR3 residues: CASGLTSSLKETQYF. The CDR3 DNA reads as TGTGCTAGTGGTTTGACTTCCTCGCTCAAGGAGACCCAGTACTTC.

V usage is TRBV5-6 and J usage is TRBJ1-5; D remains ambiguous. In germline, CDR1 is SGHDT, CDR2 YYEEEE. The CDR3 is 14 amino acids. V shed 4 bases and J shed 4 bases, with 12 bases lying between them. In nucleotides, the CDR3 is TGTGCCAGCAGCGGGTTAGCGGGGAATCAGCCCCAGCATTTT. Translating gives CASSGLAGNQPQHF.

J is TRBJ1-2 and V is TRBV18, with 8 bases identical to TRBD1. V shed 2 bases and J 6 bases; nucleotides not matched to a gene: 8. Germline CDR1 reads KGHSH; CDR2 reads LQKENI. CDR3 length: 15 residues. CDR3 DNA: TGTGCCAGCTCACCATTAATGGACAGGGAGGATGGCTACACCTTC. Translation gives CASSPLMDREDGYTF.

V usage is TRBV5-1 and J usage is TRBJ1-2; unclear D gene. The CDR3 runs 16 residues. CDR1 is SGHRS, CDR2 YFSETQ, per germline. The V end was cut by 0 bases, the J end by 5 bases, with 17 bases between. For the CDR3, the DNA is TGCGCCAGCAGCTTGGCCGAAGTAAGCCCATCTTATGGCTACACCTTC. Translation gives CASSLAEVSPSYGYTF.

CDR3 coding DNA: TGTGCCAGCAGCCTTGACAGGGCTAACTATGGCTACACCTTC. Protein: CASSLDRANYGYTF. The rearrangement joins TRBV13 to TRBJ1-2, with 7 bases lining up with TRBD1. V was pared by 5 bases and J by 0 bases, with 3 bases of the junction left unmatched. Germline V CDR1 and CDR2: PRHDT, FYEKMQ (reference sequence). This CDR3 spans 14 amino acids. Filled out from reference TRBV13 and TRBJ1-2, the complete variable domain reads AAGVIQSPRHLIKEKRETATLKCYPIPRHDTVYWYQQGPGQDPQFLISFYEKMQSDKGSIPDRFSAQQFSDYHSELNMSSLELGDSALYFCASSLDRANYGYTFGSGTRLTVV.

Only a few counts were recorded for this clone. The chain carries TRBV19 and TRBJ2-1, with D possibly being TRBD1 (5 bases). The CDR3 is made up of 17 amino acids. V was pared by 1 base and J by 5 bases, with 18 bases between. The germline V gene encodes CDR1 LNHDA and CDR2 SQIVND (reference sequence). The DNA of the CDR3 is TGTGCCAGTAGTATAGCCCAGGGAAAAGGAACACACAATGAGCAGTTCTTC. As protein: CASSIAQGKGTHNEQFF.

The DNA of the CDR3 is TGTGCCATCAGTTCAGGGGGCGAGGACGAGCAGTACTTC. This encodes CAISSGGEDEQYF. V gene TRBV10-3 combines with J gene TRBJ2-7; 8 nucleotides match TRBD1. CDR1 and CDR2 (germline): ENHRY, SYGVKD. CDR3 size: 13 residues. V was pared by 5 bases and J by 5 bases, with 5 bases of the junction left unmatched.

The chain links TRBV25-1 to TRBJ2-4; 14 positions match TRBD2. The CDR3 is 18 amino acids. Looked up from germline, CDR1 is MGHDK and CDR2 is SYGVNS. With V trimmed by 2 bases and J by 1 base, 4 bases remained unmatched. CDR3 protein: CASSEDRTSGRAKNIQYF. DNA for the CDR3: TGTGCCAGCAGTGAAGACAGGACTAGCGGGAGGGCCAAAAACATTCAGTACTTC.

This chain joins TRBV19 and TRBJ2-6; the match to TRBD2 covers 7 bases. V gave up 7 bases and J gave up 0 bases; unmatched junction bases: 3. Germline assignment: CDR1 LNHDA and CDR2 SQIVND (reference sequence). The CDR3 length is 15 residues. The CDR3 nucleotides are TGTGCCAGTATGGGAGGGAGCTCTGGGGCCAACGTCCTGACTTTC. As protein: CASMGGSSGANVLTF.